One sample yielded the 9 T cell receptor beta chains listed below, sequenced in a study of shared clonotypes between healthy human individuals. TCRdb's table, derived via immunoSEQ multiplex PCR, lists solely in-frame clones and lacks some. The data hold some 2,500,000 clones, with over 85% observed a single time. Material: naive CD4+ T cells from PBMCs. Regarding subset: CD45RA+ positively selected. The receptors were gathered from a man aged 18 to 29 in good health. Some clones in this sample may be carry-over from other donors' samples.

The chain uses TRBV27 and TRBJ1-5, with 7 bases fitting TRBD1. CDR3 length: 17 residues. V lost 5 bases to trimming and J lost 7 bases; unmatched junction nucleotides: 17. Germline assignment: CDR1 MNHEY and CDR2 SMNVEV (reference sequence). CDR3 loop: CASSTLDRYLTGQPQHF. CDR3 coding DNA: TGTGCCAGCAGTACCTTGGACAGGTACCTTACAGGGCAGCCCCAGCATTTT.

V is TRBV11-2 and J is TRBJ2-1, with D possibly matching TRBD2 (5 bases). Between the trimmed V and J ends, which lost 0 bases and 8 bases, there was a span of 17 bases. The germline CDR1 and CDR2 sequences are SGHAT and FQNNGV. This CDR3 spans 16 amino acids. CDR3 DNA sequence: TGTGCCAGCAGCTTAGATCGGGTCGGGATCGTCTATGAGCAGTTCTTC. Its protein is CASSLDRVGIVYEQFF.

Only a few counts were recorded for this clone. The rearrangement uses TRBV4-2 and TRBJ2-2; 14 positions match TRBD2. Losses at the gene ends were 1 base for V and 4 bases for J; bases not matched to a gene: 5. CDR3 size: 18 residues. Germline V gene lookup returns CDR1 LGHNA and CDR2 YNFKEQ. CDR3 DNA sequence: TGTGCCAGCAGCCAAGCTGGACTAGCGGGAGGACTCACCGGGGAGCTGTTTTTT. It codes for CASSQAGLAGGLTGELFF.

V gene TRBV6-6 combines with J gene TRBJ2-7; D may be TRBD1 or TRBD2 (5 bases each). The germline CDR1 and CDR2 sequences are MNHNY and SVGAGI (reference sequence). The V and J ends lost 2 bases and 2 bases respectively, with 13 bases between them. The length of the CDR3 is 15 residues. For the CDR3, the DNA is TGTGCCAGCAGTTACGCCGGGGCGGCCCCCTACGAGCAGTACTTC. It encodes CASSYAGAAPYEQYF.

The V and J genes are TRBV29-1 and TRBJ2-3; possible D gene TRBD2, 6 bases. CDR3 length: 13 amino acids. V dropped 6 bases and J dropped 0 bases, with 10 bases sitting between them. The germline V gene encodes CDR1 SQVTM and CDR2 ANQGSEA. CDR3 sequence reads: CSVRDLSTDTQYF. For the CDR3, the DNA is TGCAGCGTGAGGGACTTAAGCACAGATACGCAGTATTTT.

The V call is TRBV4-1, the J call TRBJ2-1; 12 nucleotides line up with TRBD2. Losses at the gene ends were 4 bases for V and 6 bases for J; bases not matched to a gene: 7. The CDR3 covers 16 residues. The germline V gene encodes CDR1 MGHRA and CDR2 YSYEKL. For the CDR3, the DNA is TGCGCCAGCAGCCGCCCGACTAGCGGGAGCGGCAATGAGCAGTTCTTC. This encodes CASSRPTSGSGNEQFF.

For the CDR3, the DNA is TGTGCCAGCAGTTACTTCGGGACAGCCTATGGCTACACCTTC. Translation: CASSYFGTAYGYTF. V and J are TRBV6-5 and TRBJ1-2; TRBD1 agrees at 7 bases. The CDR3 is 14 residues long. Germline CDR1 and CDR2: MNHEY and SVGAGI. V shed 1 base, J shed 4 bases, and the junction held 3 bases outside the gene matches.

The CDR3 protein is CASISPGRPEPQHF. The CDR3, as DNA: TGTGCCAGCATCTCCCCGGGACGGCCCGAGCCCCAGCATTTT. The chain recombines TRBV28 with TRBJ1-5; D may be TRBD1 (5 bases). CDR1 is MDHEN, CDR2 SYDVKM, per germline. CDR3 size: 14 residues. V gave up 7 bases and J gave up 8 bases, with 18 bases separating them.

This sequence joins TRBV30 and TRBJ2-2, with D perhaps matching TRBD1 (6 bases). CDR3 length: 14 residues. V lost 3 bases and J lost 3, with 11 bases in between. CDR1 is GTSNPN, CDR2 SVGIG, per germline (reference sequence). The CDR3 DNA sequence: TGTGCCTGGAGACAGGGTATCTACACCGGGGAGCTGTTTTTT. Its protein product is CAWRQGIYTGELFF.